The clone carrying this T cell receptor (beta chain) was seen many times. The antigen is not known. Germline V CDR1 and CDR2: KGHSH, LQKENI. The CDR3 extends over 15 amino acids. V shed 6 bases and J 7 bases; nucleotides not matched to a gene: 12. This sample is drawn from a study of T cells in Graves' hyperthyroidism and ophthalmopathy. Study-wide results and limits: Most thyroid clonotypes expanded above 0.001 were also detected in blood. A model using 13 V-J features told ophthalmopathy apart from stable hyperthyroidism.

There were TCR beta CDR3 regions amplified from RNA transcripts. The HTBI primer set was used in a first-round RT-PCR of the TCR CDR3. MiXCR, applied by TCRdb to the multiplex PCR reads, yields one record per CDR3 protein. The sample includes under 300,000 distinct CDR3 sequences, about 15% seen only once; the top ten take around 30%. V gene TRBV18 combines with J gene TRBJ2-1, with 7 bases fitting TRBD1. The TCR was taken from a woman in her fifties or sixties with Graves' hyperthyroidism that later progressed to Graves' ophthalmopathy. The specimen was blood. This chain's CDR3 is CASSLTLTGSNEQFF. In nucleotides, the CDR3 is TGTGCCAGCTCCCTTACTTTGACAGGGTCGAATGAGCAGTTCTTC.